This T cell receptor (beta chain) was profiled in a study of blood T cell repertoires in COVID-19. Trimming cost V 4 bases and J 10 bases; bases outside gene matches: 7. Per germline, CDR1 SGHDT and CDR2 YYEEEE. The CDR3 is 13 residues long. Assay: immunoSEQ multiplex PCR; the TCRdb copy retains only in-frame clones and omits some. This table holds over 150,000 clones, about 86% found once. Sequencing was carried out using peripheral blood. This chain connects TRBV5-6 to TRBJ2-1, with 8 bases identical to TRBD2. The TCR sequence derives from a man aged 50-59 years with active or convalescent COVID-19. CDR3 sequence reads: CASSTSGPREQFF. The CDR3 DNA reads TGTGCCAGCAGCACTAGCGGCCCTCGGGAGCAGTTCTTC.